The clone carrying this T cell receptor (beta chain) has a count of ten or more. The antigen remains unidentified. No donor was unhealthy or non-Caucasian. V gave up 2 bases and J gave up 7 bases, with 15 bases separating them. Germline V gene sequence: CDR1 SGHAT, CDR2 FQNNGV. The CDR3 covers 14 residues. The record originates from a study of identical twins. Unique molecular identifiers were present on the cDNA, which also gained a universal primer site by template switching. Each CDR3 protein is one row after TCRdb ran MiXCR on the 5' RACE reads. The data show under 350,000 distinct CDR3 sequences, with roughly 10% seen just once and under 7.5% held by the top ten. Study-level points and caveats: Within beta out-of-frame sequences, the excess sharing observed between twins was weaker. Modeled out-of-frame TCR alpha sharing in monozygotic twins fell below observed levels.

This sample was shared with a second study, whose subject was yellow fever vaccine responses in identical twins.

The sample consisted of CD8+ T cells sorted from blood. This chain links TRBV11-2 with TRBJ2-7; possible D gene TRBD1, 5 bases. The clonotype was recovered from a woman aged 18-29 years in good health. In DNA, the CDR3 is TGTGCCAGCAGCTTACGTCAAAGGGGATGGGAGCAGTACTTC. Its translation: CASSLRQRGWEQYF. The complete variable domain, with remaining parts taken from reference TRBV11-2 and TRBJ2-7, reads EAGVAQSPRYKIIEKRQSVAFWCNPISGHATLYWYQQILGQGPKLLIQFQNNGVVDDSQLPKDRFSAERLKGVDSTLKIQPAKLEDSAVYLCASSLRQRGWEQYFGPGTRLTVT.